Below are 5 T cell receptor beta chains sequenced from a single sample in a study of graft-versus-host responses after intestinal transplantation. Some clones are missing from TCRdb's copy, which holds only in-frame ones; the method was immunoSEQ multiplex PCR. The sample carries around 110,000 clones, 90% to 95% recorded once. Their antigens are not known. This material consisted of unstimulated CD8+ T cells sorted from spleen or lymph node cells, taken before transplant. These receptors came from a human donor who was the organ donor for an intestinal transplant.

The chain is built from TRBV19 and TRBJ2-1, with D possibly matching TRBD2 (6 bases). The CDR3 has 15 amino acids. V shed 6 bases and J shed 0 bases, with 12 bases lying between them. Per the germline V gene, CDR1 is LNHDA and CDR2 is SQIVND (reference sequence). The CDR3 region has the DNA TGTGCCAGTAGGATCGGGAGTGGCTCCTACAATGAGCAGTTCTTC. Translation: CASRIGSGSYNEQFF.

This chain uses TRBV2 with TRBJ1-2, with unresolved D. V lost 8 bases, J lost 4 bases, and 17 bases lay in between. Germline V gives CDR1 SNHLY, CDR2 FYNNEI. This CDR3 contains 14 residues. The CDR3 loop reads CASFHGVLAYGYTF. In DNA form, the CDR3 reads TGTGCCAGCTTCCACGGGGTATTAGCCTATGGCTACACCTTC.

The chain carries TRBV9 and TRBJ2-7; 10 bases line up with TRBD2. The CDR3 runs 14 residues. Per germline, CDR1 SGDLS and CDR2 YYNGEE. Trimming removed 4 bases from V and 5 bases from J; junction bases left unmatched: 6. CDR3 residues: CASSLGLAGDEQYF. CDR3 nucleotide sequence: TGTGCCAGCAGCTTAGGTCTAGCGGGAGACGAGCAGTACTTC.

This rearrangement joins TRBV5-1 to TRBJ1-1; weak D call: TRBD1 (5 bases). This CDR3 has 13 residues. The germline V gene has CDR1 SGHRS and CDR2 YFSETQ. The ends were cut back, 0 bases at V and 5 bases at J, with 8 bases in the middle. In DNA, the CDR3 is TGCGCCAGCAGCTTGGTGGGGCGAACTGAAGCTTTCTTT. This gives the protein CASSLVGRTEAFF.

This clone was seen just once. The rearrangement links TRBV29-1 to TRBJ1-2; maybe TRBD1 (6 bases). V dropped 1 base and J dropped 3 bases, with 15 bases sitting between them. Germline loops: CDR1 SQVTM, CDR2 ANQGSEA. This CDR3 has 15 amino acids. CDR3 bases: TGCAGCGTTGAAGGGGTAAAGGGGGTTTACTATGGCTACACCTTC. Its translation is CSVEGVKGVYYGYTF.